The 32 T cell receptor beta chains below all came from one sample that was sequenced in a study of OX40 agonist ivuxolimab in advanced cancers. The table came from immunoSEQ multiplex PCR; TCRdb's copy has only in-frame clones and leaves some out. Of 60,000 to 85,000 clones listed, around 94% are singletons. Sequenced material: CD4+ or CD8+ T cells sorted from blood, taken in a trial of the OX40 agonist ivuxolimab. These receptor sequences come from an adult with an advanced solid tumor such as melanoma, head and neck, liver or kidney cancer.

DNA of the CDR3: TGTGCCAGCAGTGCCGGGACAGGGTACTCTGGCTACACCTTC. The encoded protein is CASSAGTGYSGYTF. The chain combines TRBV2 with TRBJ1-2; 9 bases are shared with TRBD1. V lost 4 bases and J lost 7; bases outside the gene matches: 7. CDR3 length: 14 amino acids. The germline V gene encodes CDR1 SNHLY and CDR2 FYNNEI.

The chain carries TRBV9 and TRBJ2-7, with unresolved D. The ends were cut back, 2 bases at V and 0 bases at J, with 9 bases in the middle. From germline, CDR1 is SGDLS and CDR2 YYNGEE. The CDR3 spans 14 residues. The CDR3 nucleotides read TGTGCCAGCAGCGTTGGGTCCAGCTCCTACGAGCAGTACTTC. This gives the protein CASSVGSSSYEQYF.

The CDR3 coding sequence is TGTGCCAGGCAGGGACAGAGGTATAATTCACCCCTCCACTTT. It codes for CARQGQRYNSPLHF. This chain connects TRBV2 to TRBJ1-6; 7 bases agree with TRBD1. The CDR3 runs to 14 residues. Per the germline V gene, CDR1 is SNHLY and CDR2 is FYNNEI. Germline trimming cut 9 bases from V and 4 bases from J; bases unmatched to any gene: 6. The whole variable domain, filled in from reference TRBV2 and TRBJ1-6, reads EPEVTQTPSHQVTQMGQEVILRCVPISNHLYFYWYRQILGQKVEFLVSFYNNEISEKSEIFDDQFSVERPDGSNFTLKIRSTKLEDSAMYFCARQGQRYNSPLHFGNGTRLTVT.

The chain carries TRBV5-1 and TRBJ2-7; D possibly corresponds to TRBD2 (5 bases). Deletions cut 0 bases from V and 0 bases from J, with 16 bases between. Germline V lookup: CDR1 SGHRS, CDR2 YFSETQ. This CDR3 spans 17 amino acids. CDR3 sequence: CASSLATGVDYSYEQYF. CDR3 DNA sequence: TGCGCCAGCAGCTTGGCCACGGGCGTAGACTACTCCTACGAGCAGTACTTC.

V gene TRBV5-1 combines with J gene TRBJ2-7; 12 bases agree with TRBD1. Germline V gene data show CDR1 as SGHRS and CDR2 as YFSETQ. V was pared by 3 bases and J by 4 bases, with 5 bases of the junction left unmatched. The CDR3 contains 15 residues. In DNA form, the CDR3 reads TGCGCCAGCAGCTCGGGGACAGGGGGCGTTTACGAGCAGTACTTC. Residues: CASSSGTGGVYEQYF.

This chain uses TRBV6-5 with TRBJ1-4, with a weak D call TRBD1 (5 bases). V dropped 3 bases and J dropped 1 base, with 9 bases sitting between them. The CDR3 extends over 15 amino acids. The germline gives CDR1 MNHEY, CDR2 SVGAGI. CDR3 DNA: TGTGCCAGCAGTTATTCCCAGGGAACTAATGAAAAACTGTTTTTT. It is translated as CASSYSQGTNEKLFF.

This sequence joins TRBV6-5 and TRBJ2-3, with D maybe TRBD2 (7 bases). The germline V and J ends were trimmed by 7 bases and 5 bases, with 10 bases remaining between them. Germline V gene sequence: CDR1 MNHEY, CDR2 SVGAGI. This CDR3 spans 12 amino acids. CDR3 sequence: CASKGGEDTQYF. CDR3 DNA sequence: TGTGCCAGCAAGGGGGGGGAAGATACGCAGTATTTT.

The chain joins TRBV28 to TRBJ2-1; no clear D. The V end was cut by 5 bases, the J end by 3 bases, with 26 bases between. The germline V gene has CDR1 MDHEN and CDR2 SYDVKM. The CDR3 spans 19 residues. This CDR3 is CASSKGKATLFMIYNEQFF. The DNA for the CDR3 is TGTGCCAGCAGTAAAGGAAAGGCGACTCTGTTTATGATCTACAATGAGCAGTTCTTC.

The DNA for the CDR3 is TGTGCCAGCAGCCAAGTTGGGACTAGCGGGACTAATGAGCAGTTCTTC. This gives the protein CASSQVGTSGTNEQFF. The chain carries TRBV14 and TRBJ2-1, with 13 bases fitting TRBD2. Germline V CDR1 and CDR2: SGHDN, FVKESK. This CDR3 region has 16 residues. The J segment lost 7 bases and the V segment lost 1 base, leaving 4 bases of the junction unmatched.

This chain connects TRBV9 to TRBJ2-5, with 7 bases fitting TRBD1. Germline assignment: CDR1 SGDLS and CDR2 YYNGEE. The CDR3 sequence is 14 residues long. Trimming took 4 bases from V and 5 from J; bases not matched to a gene: 8. In DNA, the CDR3 is TGTGCCAGCAGCTCAGGGGGTCTGGCGGAGACCCAGTACTTC. It yields the protein CASSSGGLAETQYF.

The chain couples TRBV27 to TRBJ1-2, with D tentatively TRBD1 (5 bases). From germline, CDR1 is MNHEY and CDR2 SMNVEV (reference sequence). The CDR3 contains 14 residues. V lost 2 bases and J lost 8, with 15 bases in between. Here the CDR3 DNA reads TGTGCCAGCAGTTTAAACATACAGGCCCGAGGCTACACCTTC. Translation gives CASSLNIQARGYTF.

The chain employs TRBV23-1 and TRBJ1-5; 7 bases map to TRBD1. TRBV23-1 qualifies as an ORF whose function is uncertain. The ends lost 0 bases at V and 2 bases at J; junction bases unmatched: 4. The CDR3 runs 16 residues. The CDR3 DNA reads as TGCGCCAGCAGTCAATCGAGGGGGCTAGGCAATCAGCCCCAGCATTTT. It encodes CASSQSRGLGNQPQHF.

The chain has TRBV18 and TRBJ2-7, with 10 bases identical to TRBD1. Germline CDR1 KGHSH, CDR2 LQKENI. Trimming removed 5 bases from V and 3 bases from J; junction bases left unmatched: 7. There are 15 residues in the CDR3. CDR3 protein: CASSVNRDRGYEQYF. CDR3 DNA sequence: TGTGCCAGCTCAGTTAACCGGGACAGGGGCTACGAGCAGTACTTC.

This sequence joins TRBV10-3 and TRBJ2-1; the D gene is possibly TRBD2 (6 bases). The germline V gene has CDR1 ENHRY and CDR2 SYGVKD. Trimming took off 10 bases at V and 0 bases at J, with 10 bases between the two ends. The CDR3 length is 13 residues. The CDR3 sequence is CATRDFSYNEQFF. In nucleotides, the CDR3 is TGTGCCACCCGGGACTTCTCCTACAATGAGCAGTTCTTC.

This rearrangement joins TRBV6-5 to TRBJ1-4; D is perhaps TRBD1 (5 bases). The CDR3 sequence is 14 residues long. Deletions cut 2 bases from V and 7 bases from J, with 11 bases between. Germline V gene lookup returns CDR1 MNHEY and CDR2 SVGAGI. The CDR3 is CASSYGGGVEKLFF. DNA for the CDR3: TGTGCCAGCAGTTACGGGGGAGGCGTTGAAAAACTGTTTTTT.

CDR3 sequence (DNA): TGTGCCAGCAGCCTACAGCCCCTAGCCTCGGTCCACGAGCAGTACTTC. Translating gives CASSLQPLASVHEQYF. V gene TRBV27 combines with J gene TRBJ2-7; D is perhaps TRBD2 (5 bases). Germline V gene sequence: CDR1 MNHEY, CDR2 SMNVEV (reference sequence). The germline V and J ends were trimmed by 6 bases and 5 bases, with 23 bases remaining between them. There are 16 residues in the CDR3.

The chain carries TRBV7-2 and TRBJ2-7, with D unclear. CDR1 SGHTA and CDR2 FQGNSA come from the germline V gene. CDR3 length equals 13 residues. With 1 base removed from V and 2 bases from J, the gap between germline ends came to 6 bases. CDR3 region: CASSLEFTYEQYF. The CDR3 nucleotides are TGTGCCAGCAGCTTAGAATTTACCTACGAGCAGTACTTC.

The genes are TRBV27 and TRBJ2-1; 9 bases align to TRBD2. The trim removed 2 bases at V and 3 bases at J, leaving 8 bases unmatched. The CDR3 is 17 residues long. Germline loops: CDR1 MNHEY, CDR2 SMNVEV (reference sequence). The CDR3 region has the DNA TGTGCCAGCAGTTTACCCCCGGGACTAGCCCTCTACAATGAGCAGTTCTTC. It translates to CASSLPPGLALYNEQFF.

The V call is TRBV11-2, the J call TRBJ1-6; perhaps TRBD1 as D (5 bases). There are 17 residues in the CDR3. Germline assignment: CDR1 SGHAT and CDR2 FQNNGV. V lost 1 base and J lost 4, with 14 bases in between. CDR3 amino acids: CASSLAGQGGYNSPLHF. The CDR3 bases are TGTGCCAGCAGCTTAGCAGGCCAGGGAGGTTATAATTCACCCCTCCACTTT.

The chain couples TRBV7-2 to TRBJ1-1; the D is unclear. Germline CDR1 and CDR2: SGHTA and FQGNSA. The CDR3 totals 16 residues. V was clipped by 2 bases and J by 0 bases, with 13 bases between them. This CDR3 reads CASSLRFTSLNTEAFF. CDR3 DNA sequence: TGTGCCAGCAGCTTACGGTTCACCAGCCTGAACACTGAAGCTTTCTTT.

The genes are TRBV7-9 and TRBJ1-1; D not certain. The germline V gene has CDR1 SEHNR and CDR2 FQNEAQ (reference sequence). The V gene lost 3 bases and the J gene lost 4 bases, with 6 bases spanning the gap. CDR3 size: 12 residues. CDR3 residues: CASSLGSTEAFF. CDR3 coding DNA: TGTGCCAGCAGCTTGGGGTCCACTGAAGCTTTCTTT.

The chain carries TRBV19 and TRBJ1-1; D possibly corresponds to TRBD1 (5 bases). This CDR3 has 12 amino acids. The germline V gene has CDR1 LNHDA and CDR2 SQIVND (reference sequence). Trimming pared 9 bases from V and 1 base from J, leaving 9 bases between. CDR3 bases: TGTGCCAGAGGAGGGACGAACACTGAAGCTTTCTTT. Amino acid sequence: CARGGTNTEAFF.

The V gene is TRBV5-1, the J gene TRBJ2-5; D not resolved. The CDR3 contains 15 residues. The germline V gene encodes CDR1 SGHRS and CDR2 YFSETQ. Trimming took off 0 bases at V and 2 bases at J, with 11 bases between the two ends. The CDR3 sequence is CASSLAIYYQETQYF. CDR3 in DNA: TGCGCCAGCAGCTTGGCGATCTACTATCAAGAGACCCAGTACTTC.

The V and J genes are TRBV9 and TRBJ2-7; D may correspond to TRBD1 or TRBD2 (5 bases each). The CDR3 extends over 15 amino acids. V gave up 1 base and J gave up 4 bases, with 15 bases separating them. CDR1 and CDR2 (germline): SGDLS, YYNGEE. CDR3 amino acids: CASSVRAGRGYEQYF. CDR3 nucleotide sequence: TGTGCCAGCAGCGTAAGGGCAGGGCGAGGGTACGAGCAGTACTTC.

The genes are TRBV6-5 and TRBJ1-1; D gene unclear. CDR1 is MNHEY, CDR2 SVGAGI, per germline. The CDR3 runs to 13 residues. The V end was cut by 0 bases, the J end by 3 bases, with 5 bases between. This chain's CDR3 is CASSYSADTEAFF. CDR3 DNA: TGTGCCAGCAGTTACTCAGCGGACACTGAAGCTTTCTTT.

The J gene is TRBJ2-7, the V gene TRBV6-5; D remains ambiguous. The germline V gene has CDR1 MNHEY and CDR2 SVGAGI. The V and J ends lost 2 bases and 5 bases respectively, with 7 bases between them. The length of the CDR3 is 12 residues. As DNA, the CDR3 is TGTGCCAGCAGTTACAATGGGCACGAGCAGTACTTC. This sequence encodes CASSYNGHEQYF.

Concerning this clone: This specimen includes other DNA sequences encoding the same CDR3. The V gene is TRBV4-2, the J gene TRBJ2-7, with no clear D. V was shortened by 1 base and J by 0 bases, with 4 bases between the two germline ends. CDR3 length equals 13 residues. Germline V gives CDR1 LGHNA, CDR2 YNFKEQ. CDR3 sequence reads: CASSQGGSYEQYF. The CDR3 DNA reads TGTGCCAGCAGCCAAGGCGGCTCCTACGAGCAGTACTTC.

The V call is TRBV19, the J call TRBJ2-2, with D possibly TRBD1 on 5 matching bases. This CDR3 is built from 18 residues. V lost 3 bases and J lost 4, with 21 bases in between. Germline V CDR1 and CDR2: LNHDA, SQIVND (reference sequence). The CDR3 DNA follows: TGTGCCAGTAGTATCTGGGTACAGGTCCAAGGGTTCACCGGGGAGCTGTTTTTT. Protein sequence: CASSIWVQVQGFTGELFF.

This chain uses TRBV19 with TRBJ1-1; 10 bases match TRBD1. V gave up 5 bases and J gave up 5 bases; unmatched junction bases: 2. Looked up from germline, CDR1 is LNHDA and CDR2 is SQIVND (reference sequence). The CDR3 covers 13 residues. The CDR3: CASSSGQGTEAFF. DNA for the CDR3: TGTGCCAGTAGTTCGGGACAGGGGACTGAAGCTTTCTTT.

In DNA, the CDR3 is TGTGCCAGCACGGGGGGGATCTACCCCTACGAGCAGTACTTC. It yields the protein CASTGGIYPYEQYF. J is TRBJ2-7 and V is TRBV7-9; 8 nucleotides match TRBD2. This CDR3 comprises 14 residues. The germline V gene has CDR1 SEHNR and CDR2 FQNEAQ (reference sequence). Germline trimming cut 7 bases from V and 2 bases from J; bases unmatched to any gene: 7.

The chain combines TRBV6-1 with TRBJ1-2, with no clear D. Trimming pared 2 bases from V and 2 bases from J, leaving 6 bases between. Germline assignment: CDR1 MNHNS and CDR2 SASEGT. The length of the CDR3 is 13 residues. The CDR3 spells CASSERGNYGYTF. CDR3 sequence (DNA): TGTGCCAGCAGTGAACGGGGAAACTATGGCTACACCTTC.

V gene TRBV28 combines with J gene TRBJ2-1; no reliable D call. The CDR3 consists of 11 residues. The V gene lost 4 bases and the J gene lost 10 bases, with 8 bases spanning the gap. Germline-derived CDR1 and CDR2 are MDHEN and SYDVKM. This CDR3 is CASSSGLEQFF. As DNA, the CDR3 is TGTGCCAGCAGTTCCGGGCTCGAGCAGTTCTTC. The whole variable domain, filled in from reference TRBV28 and TRBJ2-1, reads DVKVTQSSRYLVKRTGEKVFLECVQDMDHENMFWYRQDPGLGLRLIYFSYDVKMKEKGDIPEGYSVSREKKERFSLILESASTNQTSMYLCASSSGLEQFFGPGTRLTVL.